This T cell receptor beta chain derives from a study of cytomegalovirus exposure and HLA in healthy donors. At the level of the study: Membership in the Caucasian-associated ancestry cluster was found for around four fifths of approximately 400 genotyped donors.

Study-level results: Earlier analysis found most TCR beta V segments productive about 87% or about 30% of the time. It was reported that TCR beta sequences correctly inferred the HLA-A and HLA-B alleles for most subjects.

With respect to this clone: Its antigen remains unidentified.

Each of the donors was a healthy bone marrow donor. The PCR made use of 60 Vbeta and 13 Jbeta primers. The repertoire was sequenced with immunoSEQ multiplex PCR; TCRdb's copy has only in-frame clones and lacks some. The data contain 75,000 to 100,000 clones, about 80% of them singletons. The receptor comes from a man younger than 35 in good health and CMV-seropositive. The specimen sequenced was PBMCs.

This CDR3 reads CASSHFLTSEEETQYF. CDR3 DNA sequence: TGTGCCAGCAGTCATTTCTTAACTAGCGAGGAAGAGACCCAGTACTTC. The rearrangement links TRBV6-6 to TRBJ2-5; 7 bases are shared with TRBD2. The CDR3 spans 16 residues. CDR1 is MNHNY and CDR2 is SVGAGI in the germline V gene (reference sequence). Trimming cost V 5 bases and J 3 bases; bases outside gene matches: 12.